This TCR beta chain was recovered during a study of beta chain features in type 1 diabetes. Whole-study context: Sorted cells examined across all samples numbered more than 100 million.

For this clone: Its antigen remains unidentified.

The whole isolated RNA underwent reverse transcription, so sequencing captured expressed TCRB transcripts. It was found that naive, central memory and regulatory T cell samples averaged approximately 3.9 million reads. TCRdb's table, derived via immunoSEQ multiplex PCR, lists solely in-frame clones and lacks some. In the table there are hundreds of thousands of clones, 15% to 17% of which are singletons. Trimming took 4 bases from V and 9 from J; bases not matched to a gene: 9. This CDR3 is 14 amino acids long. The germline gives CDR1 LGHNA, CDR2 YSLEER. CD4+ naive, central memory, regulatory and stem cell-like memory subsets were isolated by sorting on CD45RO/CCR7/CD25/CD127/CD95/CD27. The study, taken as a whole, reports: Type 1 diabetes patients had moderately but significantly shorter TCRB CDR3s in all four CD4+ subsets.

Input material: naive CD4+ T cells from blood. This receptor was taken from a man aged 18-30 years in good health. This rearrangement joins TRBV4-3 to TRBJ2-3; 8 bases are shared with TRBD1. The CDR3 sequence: CASSPPTYRGTQYF. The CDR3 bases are TGCGCCAGCAGCCCGCCGACGTACAGGGGGACGCAGTATTTT.